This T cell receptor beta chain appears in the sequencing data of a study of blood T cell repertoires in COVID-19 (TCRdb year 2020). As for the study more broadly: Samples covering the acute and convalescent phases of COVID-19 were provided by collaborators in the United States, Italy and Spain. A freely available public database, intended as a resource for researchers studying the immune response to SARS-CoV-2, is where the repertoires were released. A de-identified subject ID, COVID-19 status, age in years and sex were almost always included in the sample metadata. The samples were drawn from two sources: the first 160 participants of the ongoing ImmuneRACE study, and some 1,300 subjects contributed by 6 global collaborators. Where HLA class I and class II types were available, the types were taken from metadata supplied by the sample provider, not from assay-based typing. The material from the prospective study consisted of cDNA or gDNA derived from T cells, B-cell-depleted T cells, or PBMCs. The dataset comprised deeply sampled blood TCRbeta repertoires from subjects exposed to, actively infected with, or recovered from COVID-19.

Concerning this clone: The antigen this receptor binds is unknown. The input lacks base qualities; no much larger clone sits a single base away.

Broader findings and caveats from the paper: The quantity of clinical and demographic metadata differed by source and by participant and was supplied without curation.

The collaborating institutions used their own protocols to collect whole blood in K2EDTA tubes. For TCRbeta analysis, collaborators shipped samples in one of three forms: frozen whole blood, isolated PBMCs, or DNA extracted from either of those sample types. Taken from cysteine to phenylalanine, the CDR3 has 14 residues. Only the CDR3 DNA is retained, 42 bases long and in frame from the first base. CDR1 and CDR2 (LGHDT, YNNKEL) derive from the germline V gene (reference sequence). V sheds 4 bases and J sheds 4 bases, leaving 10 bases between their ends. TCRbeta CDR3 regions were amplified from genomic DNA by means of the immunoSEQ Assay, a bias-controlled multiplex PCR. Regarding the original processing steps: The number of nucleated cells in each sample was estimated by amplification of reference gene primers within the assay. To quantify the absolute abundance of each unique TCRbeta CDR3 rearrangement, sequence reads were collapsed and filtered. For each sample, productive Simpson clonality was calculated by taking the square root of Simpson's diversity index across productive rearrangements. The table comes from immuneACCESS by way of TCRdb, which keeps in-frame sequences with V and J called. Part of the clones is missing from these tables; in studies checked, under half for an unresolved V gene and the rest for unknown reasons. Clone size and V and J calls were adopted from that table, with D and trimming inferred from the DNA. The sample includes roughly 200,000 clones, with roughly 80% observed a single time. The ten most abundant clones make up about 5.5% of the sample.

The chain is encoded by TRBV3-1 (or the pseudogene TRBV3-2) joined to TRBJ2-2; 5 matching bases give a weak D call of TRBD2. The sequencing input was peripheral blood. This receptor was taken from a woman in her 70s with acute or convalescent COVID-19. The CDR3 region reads CASSPLRGTGELFF. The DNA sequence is TGTGCCAGCAGCCCCCTACGGGGCACCGGGGAGCTGTTTTTT.